This T cell receptor (beta chain) was found in a study of blood T cells in healthy people across ages. Findings and limits, study-wide: There were more naive CD4+ cells and higher diversity in long-lived donors than in aged donors.

Comment on this clonotype: Its cognate antigen is unknown.

For the second PCR, which ran for about 6 to 11 cycles, a sample-barcoded 5' primer and a J-beta primer mix were used. TCRdb independently ran MiXCR on the 5' RACE reads; one entry per CDR3 protein. The sample contains about 1,500,000 distinct CDR3 sequences, approximately 38% of which appear only once. The CDR3 contains 15 residues. The germline V gene has CDR1 LNHNV and CDR2 YYDKDF (reference sequence). V gave up 0 bases and J gave up 5 bases; unmatched junction bases: 4. The rearrangement uses TRBV15 and TRBJ2-5; 9 bases line up with TRBD2. The specimen was blood. This receptor was taken from a woman between 18 and 29 years old in good health. The CDR3 sequence is CATSRDPLAGETQYF. The CDR3 DNA reads as TGTGCCACCAGCAGAGATCCCCTAGCGGGGGAGACCCAGTACTTC.